The entry that follows covers one TCR beta chain sequence. Its antigen target is currently unknown. This specimen belongs to a study of cytomegalovirus exposure and HLA in healthy donors (dated by TCRdb to 2016 to 2017). Broadly, across the study: In an earlier analysis of some 610 of the donors, 276 Gb of sequence data and about 110 million unique TCR beta sequences from roughly 180 million T cells were reported. An early release that covered several hundred HLA-typed donors contained approximately 320 gigabases of sequencing data and 70 million to 100 million unique TCR sequences. Among the roughly 400 genotyped donors, around 81% belonged to the genetic ancestry cluster associated with self-reported Caucasian donors. The study was designed to test whether signatures of past pathogen exposure could be identified by cataloging public T cell receptors. Using immunosequencing, the study profiled T cell repertoires from some 670 subjects and related those repertoires to cytomegalovirus serostatus. Along with the roughly 670-subject first cohort, a separate validation cohort of over a hundred different subjects was used. To predict cytomegalovirus infection status, the study brought together high-throughput TCR immunosequencing, statistical association of individual TCRs with disease status, and machine learning. A later analysis re-analyzed previously published TCR beta repertoires from approximately 670 donors and added high-resolution HLA genotyping to study TCR occurrence patterns. The later analysis used no new phenotypic data to find candidate immune exposures, relying instead on TCR beta sequences and their occurrence across donors. In an earlier analysis of 550 to 700 of the donors, high-throughput TCR beta sequencing was used to judge whether each TCR beta V gene segment behaved as functional or pseudogenic. Donor age, sex, ethnicity and CMV serostatus were collected together with the repertoire data. A later genetic analysis used genome-wide SNP genotypes for about 65% of the roughly 670 donors, treating that subset as a discovery cohort. All discovery cohort repertoires had been generated using a single sequencing platform. Both class I and class II loci were covered by HLA typing, at four-digit resolution. The number of donors typed differed by locus, with about 620-630 for A, B, C, DRB1 and DQB1, roughly 520 for DQA1, approximately 580 for DPA1, and about 450 for DPB1. Because of strong linkage in the cohort, five DR-DQ haplotypes were treated as single units for association and clustering. Among almost 400 genotyped donors of the cohort, an average of approximately 240,000 unique TCR beta nucleotide sequences were sequenced per donor, roughly a sixth of them non-productive.

The CDR3 holds 13 amino acids from the cysteine to the phenylalanine. The entry retains the CDR3 DNA only, 39 bases that are in frame from base 1. V drops 10 bases and J drops 5 bases, leaving 17 bases in between. Looking up the germline V gene yields CDR1 MNHNS and CDR2 SASEGT. Library preparation was by the immunoSEQ multiplex PCR assay. For the multiplex PCR, a mixture combining 60 forward primers for TCR Vbeta segments and 13 reverse primers for TCR Jbeta segments was used. The CDR3 region of rearranged TCR beta genes was amplified from genomic DNA with a multiplex PCR assay. The Illumina HiSeq System was used to sequence the amplified TCR beta libraries as 87-base-pair reads. The original methods were these. Across the 500 to 850 repertoires, a later analysis counted 80 million or so unique TCR beta chains, some 11 million of which were shared by at least two donors. To remove PCR and sequencing errors, raw reads were error-corrected and collapsed into unique sequences using a nearest-neighbor algorithm that merged closely related sequences. CDR3 sequences were aligned to IMGT reference sequences to assign V, D and J gene segments. For a sequence to be retained, at least a six-nucleotide match to both a V gene segment and a J gene segment was required. A rearrangement was called productive if the CDR3 had no stop codons and remained in frame with V and J, and every other rearrangement was called non-productive. Following IMGT convention, CDR3 was defined as the stretch from the second conserved V-encoded cysteine up to the conserved J-encoded phenylalanine. The earlier analysis of about 500 of the donors excluded sequences that lacked an unambiguous match to a single V gene segment. In an earlier analysis of several hundred of the donors, V segments were called functional above 56.7% productive rearrangements and were called segregating when the between-donor standard deviation exceeded 5%. A statistical classification framework was built to diagnose cytomegalovirus status from the catalog of TCR beta chain sequences. V and J gene assignment, in a later analysis, came from comparing TCR nucleotide sequences with IMGT/GENE-DB human TR gene sequences. The TCRdist pipeline was used in a later analysis to assign CDR3 sequences and most-parsimonious VDJ recombination scenarios. In a later analysis, each TCR beta chain was defined by its CDR3 amino acid sequence together with its V-gene family, and reads lacking a unique V-gene family were excluded. To address suspected cross-contamination and a sequencing artifact, a later analysis removed around 590 highly shared, low-generation-probability nucleotide sequences. A later analysis calculated a clonal expansion index for each public chain from normalized within-repertoire ranks of inferred template counts. A later analysis computed generation probabilities with a VDJ recombination model fitted to out-of-frame rearrangements, and checked the results against IGoR. A later analysis scored TCR-TCR, TCR-HLA and TCR-CMV co-occurrence with hypergeometric tests, applying a repertoire-size bias correction to TCR pairs. In a later analysis, false discovery rates were estimated by permuting HLA or CMV assignments 20 times. In a later analysis, co-occurring TCRs were grouped with DBSCAN, and TCRdist sequence similarity was added when clustering was performed within HLA-allele-positive subsets. Repertoires with fewer than 30,000 or more than 120,000 public chains, plus five repertoires with anomalous nucleotide sharing, were excluded from co-occurrence clustering. This immuneACCESS table, as held by TCRdb, lists in-frame sequences with V and J called but not all clones. Of the missing ones, under half trace to an unresolved V gene in checked studies; the others have no known cause. V and J calls and clone size follow that table, whereas D and trimming were derived from the DNA. This sample's clone table shows approximately 150,000 clones. The ten largest account for around 1.5% of the sample.

Overall results and qualifications from the work: In a later analysis, the rate of TCR association differed among HLA loci, with DRB1 alleles having the most associated TCRs and HLA-C alleles having the fewest. Most TCR sequences were observed very rarely across donors, whereas some public TCRs were present in many individuals. The authors suggested that the approach could potentially be extended to other disease states and immunological phenotypes. In a later analysis, several top co-occurrence clusters were reported to appear linked to parvovirus B19, influenza, CMV and Epstein-Barr virus. V-gene and J-gene trimming of TCR beta chains was associated with a missense DCLRE1C variant in a later genetic analysis, and the association was replicated in an independent cohort. In the study, 164 TCR beta chains were listed as associated with cytomegalovirus. A further reported finding was that TCR beta sequences accurately predicted the HLA-A and HLA-B alleles for most subjects in the first cohort. In a later analysis, HLA-associated TCR beta chains showed more clonal expansion and lower generation probabilities than non-associated chains that were equally common. A group of highly shared sequence variants was considered likely to be a technical artifact of the sequencing pipeline. The earlier analysis of around 600 of the donors excluded fewer than 20 rarely observed V segments, including chromosome 9 orphons, because counts were too low. Assigning TCR associations to individual alleles was difficult when HLA alleles, especially DR and DQ, strongly co-occurred. In an earlier analysis of 587 of the donors, most TCR beta V segments were observed in productive rearrangements about 90% or about 30% of the time, broadly matching IMGT annotations. In this cohort, only TCR beta chains were sequenced, and detectable features were limited by the absence of alpha or paired-chain data. In a later analysis, some 17,000 TCR beta sequences were associated with specific HLA alleles at a false discovery rate of 0.05. Some IMGT-functional V segments, including TRBV6-2 and TRBV6-3, could not be told apart with the 87-base-pair reads, so those segments were excluded. Immune exposure information for the cohort was limited to CMV serostatus. Roughly uniform sequencing depth across donors was assumed in presence/absence analyses, although this assumption may not hold. A later analysis found that most CMV-associated TCR beta chains appeared HLA-restricted, with HLA associations seemingly driven largely by CMV exposure. Correlated functional status among segregating V segments might reflect linkage disequilibrium, but an unknown experimental factor could not be ruled out. The classifier was reported to diagnose cytomegalovirus status with high specificity and sensitivity in both the original and validation cohorts. In a later genetic analysis, fewer N-insertions in productive TCRs were reported among donors in an Asian-associated ancestry cluster than the roughly 700-donor mean. In vitro tests confirmed that three of the cytomegalovirus-associated TCR beta chains recognize cytomegalovirus antigens. Because HLA typing was unavailable for some donors at each locus, only the typed subset was used in association tests.

In total, more than 500 healthy bone marrow donors made up the cohort. At the time of sampling, all cohort members were nominally healthy, though unrecorded immune exposures were likely present. The donor tested CMV seronegative and was one of the 352 seronegative cohort members. A peripheral blood sample was collected from each donor, and TCR beta sequencing was performed on peripheral blood mononuclear cells. The Qiagen DNeasy Blood Extraction Kit was used to extract genomic DNA from the blood cell samples. The sample comprised PBMCs. The source of this sequence is a woman aged 40 to 50 in good health and CMV-seronegative. This sequence uses TRBV6-1 and TRBJ2-5; the D region possibly corresponds to TRBD2 (6 bases align). The nucleotide sequence reads as follows: TGTGCCACCTTGGGGGAGGTGGTGGAGACCCAGTACTTC. Its protein product is CATLGEVVETQYF.